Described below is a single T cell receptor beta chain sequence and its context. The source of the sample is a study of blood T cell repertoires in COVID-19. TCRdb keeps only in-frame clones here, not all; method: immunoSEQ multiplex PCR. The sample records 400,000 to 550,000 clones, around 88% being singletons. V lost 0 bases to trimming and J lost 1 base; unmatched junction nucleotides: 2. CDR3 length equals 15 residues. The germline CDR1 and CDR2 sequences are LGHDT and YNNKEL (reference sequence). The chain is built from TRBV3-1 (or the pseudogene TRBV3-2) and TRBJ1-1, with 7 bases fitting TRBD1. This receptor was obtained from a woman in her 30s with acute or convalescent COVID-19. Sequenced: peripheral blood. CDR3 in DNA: TGTGCCAGCAGCCAAGATAACAGGGGGAACACTGAAGCTTTCTTT. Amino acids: CASSQDNRGNTEAFF.